This entry features one TCR beta chain sequence. The sample is drawn from a study of beta chain features in type 1 diabetes. CDR1 is SEHNR, CDR2 FQNEAQ, per germline (reference sequence). The CDR3 runs to 15 residues. V shed 1 base and J shed 1 base, with 7 bases lying between them. Since all of the isolated RNA was reverse transcribed, expressed TCRB transcripts were what got sequenced. The assay was immunoSEQ multiplex PCR, and TCRdb's table has in-frame clones only and misses some. In the table there are 400,000 to 550,000 clones, 10% to 12% of which are singletons. This rearrangement joins TRBV7-9 to TRBJ2-2; D is uncertain. This TCR was sampled from a woman younger than 30 in good health. The source material was naive CD4+ T cells from blood. This CDR3 is CASSLVQVNTGELFF. CDR3 nucleotides: TGTGCCAGCAGCTTAGTGCAGGTGAACACCGGGGAGCTGTTTTTT.